A selection of T cell receptor beta chains follows, all from one sample in a study of blood T cell repertoires in COVID-19. Profiling relied on immunoSEQ multiplex PCR, and the TCRdb table lists in-frame clones only, not all of them. The sample yields 300,000 to 400,000 clones, around nine tenths seen once. What was sequenced was peripheral blood. These receptors originate from a woman in her seventies with COVID-19, enrolled during active disease. Each CDR3 is given with its conserved first and last residue. The D gene is left open where the match is weak. Clone size is shown for a subset of rows, as once, few, many or a class of expanded clone.

j_call | d_call | v_call | clone_size | cdr3_aa | cdr3_nt
TRBJ1-5 | NA | TRBV6-1 | once | CASSEGLVSNQPQHF | TGTGCCAGCAGTGAAGGGTTAGTAAGCAATCAGCCCCAGCATTTT
TRBJ1-2 | TRBD1 | TRBV12-3/TRBV12-4 | NA | CASSWTGGGGYTF | TGTGCCAGCAGCTGGACAGGGGGCGGTGGCTACACCTTC
TRBJ1-4 | NA | TRBV2 | NA | CASMQGLGTNEKLFF | TGTGCCAGCATGCAGGGGTTGGGCACTAATGAAAAACTGTTTTTT
TRBJ2-5 | TRBD1 | TRBV5-1 | NA | CASSRGTGGAETQYF | TGCGCCAGCAGCCGAGGGACAGGGGGTGCGGAGACCCAGTACTTC
TRBJ1-6 | TRBD1 | TRBV19 | once | CASSIGTGGAPLHF | TGTGCCAGTAGTATTGGGACAGGGGGCGCACCCCTCCACTTT
TRBJ2-7 | TRBD2 | TRBV9 | once | CARFQITWVTSGGGEQYF | TGTGCCAGGTTCCAAATTACCTGGGTGACTAGCGGGGGCGGGGAGCAGTACTTC
TRBJ2-7 | NA | TRBV7-9 | NA | CASSLDSSSYEQYF | TGTGCCAGCAGCTTGGACTCCTCAAGCTACGAGCAGTACTTC
TRBJ2-3 | TRBD1 | TRBV9 | NA | CASSPFAGTVATDTQYF | TGTGCCAGCAGCCCTTTTGCCGGGACAGTGGCCACAGATACGCAGTATTTT
TRBJ2-7 | NA | TRBV6-1 | few | CASSEPNSYEQYF | TGTGCCAGCAGTGAACCAAACTCCTACGAGCAGTACTTC
TRBJ1-4 | TRBD1 | TRBV18 | NA | CASSPSPTGGNEKLFF | TGTGCCAGCTCACCTTCTCCGACAGGGGGGAATGAAAAACTGTTTTTT
TRBJ1-2 | NA | TRBV15 | NA | CATSGGRGTGGYTF | TGTGCCACCAGCGGGGGCCGCGGTACAGGGGGCTACACCTTC
TRBJ1-5 | NA | TRBV18 | NA | CASSPQHGQPQHF | TGTGCCAGCTCACCCCAACATGGTCAGCCCCAGCATTTT
TRBJ1-5 | TRBD1 | TRBV7-9 | NA | CASSRWGETGANQPQHF | TGTGCCAGCAGCCGATGGGGCGAGACAGGGGCAAATCAGCCCCAGCATTTT
TRBJ2-7 | NA | TRBV5-8 | few | CASSPDRTGQYF | TGTGCCAGCAGCCCCGATAGGACTGGGCAGTACTTC
TRBJ1-6 | TRBD1 | TRBV5-8 | many | CASSSGQADSPLHF | TGTGCCAGCAGTTCTGGACAGGCTGATTCACCCCTCCACTTT
TRBJ1-3 | TRBD1 | TRBV19 | few | CASSFGQGRSGNTIYF | TGTGCCAGTAGCTTCGGACAGGGGCGGTCTGGAAACACCATATATTTT
TRBJ1-4 | NA | TRBV5-4 | few | CASSSGSQEDEKLFF | TGTGCCAGCAGCTCCGGGAGCCAGGAGGATGAAAAACTGTTTTTT
TRBJ1-5 | NA | TRBV13 | NA | CASSSREAGQPQHF | TGTGCCAGCAGCTCCCGGGAAGCTGGACAGCCCCAGCATTTT
TRBJ1-1 | NA | TRBV2 | NA | CASREGRANTEAFF | TGTGCCAGCAGGGAGGGACGAGCGAACACTGAAGCTTTCTTT